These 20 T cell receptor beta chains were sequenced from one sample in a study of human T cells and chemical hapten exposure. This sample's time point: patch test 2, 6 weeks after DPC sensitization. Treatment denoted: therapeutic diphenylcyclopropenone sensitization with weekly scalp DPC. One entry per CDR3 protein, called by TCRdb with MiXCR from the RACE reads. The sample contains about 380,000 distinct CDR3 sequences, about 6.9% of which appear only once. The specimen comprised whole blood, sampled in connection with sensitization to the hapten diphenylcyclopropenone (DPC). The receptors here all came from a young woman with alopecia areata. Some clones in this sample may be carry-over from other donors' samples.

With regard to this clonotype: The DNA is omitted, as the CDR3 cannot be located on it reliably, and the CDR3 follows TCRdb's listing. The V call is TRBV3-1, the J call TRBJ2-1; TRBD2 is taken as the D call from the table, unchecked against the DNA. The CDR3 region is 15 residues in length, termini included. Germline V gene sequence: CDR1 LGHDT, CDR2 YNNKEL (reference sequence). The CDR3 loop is CASTSAAGGYNEQFF.

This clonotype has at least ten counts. The CDR3 loop reads CSARDVADYYGYTF. The CDR3 nucleotides read TGCAGTGCTAGAGATGTGGCAGATTACTATGGCTACACCTTC. This chain links TRBV20-1 with TRBJ1-2; D is ambiguous. Germline V gene data show CDR1 as DFQATT and CDR2 as SNEGSKA (reference sequence). The CDR3 has 14 amino acids. The germline V and J ends were trimmed by 0 bases and 3 bases, with 11 bases remaining between them.

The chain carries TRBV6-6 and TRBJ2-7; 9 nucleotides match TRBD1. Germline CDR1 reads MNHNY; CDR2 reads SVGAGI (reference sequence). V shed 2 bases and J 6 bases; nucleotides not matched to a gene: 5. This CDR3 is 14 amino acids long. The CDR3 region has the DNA TGTGCCAGCAGTTACCAAGGGACAGGGTTCGAGCAGTACTTC. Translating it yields CASSYQGTGFEQYF.

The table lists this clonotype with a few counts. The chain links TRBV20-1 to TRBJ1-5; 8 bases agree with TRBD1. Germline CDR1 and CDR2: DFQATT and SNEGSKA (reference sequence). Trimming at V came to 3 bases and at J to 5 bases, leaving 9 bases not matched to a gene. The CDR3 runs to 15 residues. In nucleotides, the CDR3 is TGCAGTGCTAGTCCGACAGGGGACTTTTATCAGCCCCAGCATTTT. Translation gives CSASPTGDFYQPQHF.

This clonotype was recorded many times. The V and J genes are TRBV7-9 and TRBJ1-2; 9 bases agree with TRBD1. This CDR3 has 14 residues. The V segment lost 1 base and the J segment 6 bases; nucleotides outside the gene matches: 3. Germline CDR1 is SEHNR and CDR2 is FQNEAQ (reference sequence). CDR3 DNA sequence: TGTGCCAGCAGCTTAGGGGACAGGGCAAATGGCTACACCTTC. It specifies CASSLGDRANGYTF.

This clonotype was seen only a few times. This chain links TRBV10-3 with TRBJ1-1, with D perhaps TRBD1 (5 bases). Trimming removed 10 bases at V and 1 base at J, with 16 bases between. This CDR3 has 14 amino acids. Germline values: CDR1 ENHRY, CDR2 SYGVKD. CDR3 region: CATFGGGWNTEAFF. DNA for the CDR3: TGTGCCACCTTCGGCGGGGGGTGGAACACTGAAGCTTTCTTT.

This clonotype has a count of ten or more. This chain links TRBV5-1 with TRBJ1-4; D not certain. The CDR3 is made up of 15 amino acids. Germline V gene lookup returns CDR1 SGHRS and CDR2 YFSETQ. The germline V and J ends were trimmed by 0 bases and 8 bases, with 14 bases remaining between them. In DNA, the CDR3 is TGCGCCAGCAGCTTGGCCGGCCTGCAACACGAAAAACTGTTTTTT. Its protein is CASSLAGLQHEKLFF.

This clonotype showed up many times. The CDR3 DNA is TGCAAAGTGGACTCCGGGACAGGGGACCGCTACACCTTC. Translating gives CKVDSGTGDRYTF. The gene calls are TRBV20-1 and TRBJ1-2, with 10 nucleotides matching TRBD1. Germline V gives CDR1 DFQATT, CDR2 SNEGSKA (reference sequence). This CDR3 is 13 amino acids long.

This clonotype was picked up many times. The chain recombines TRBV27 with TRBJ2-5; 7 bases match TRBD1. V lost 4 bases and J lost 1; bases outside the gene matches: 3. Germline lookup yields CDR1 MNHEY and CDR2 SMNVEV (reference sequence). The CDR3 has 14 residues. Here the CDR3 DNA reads TGTGCCAGCAGTTCCTGGACAGGCCAAGAGACCCAGTACTTC. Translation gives CASSSWTGQETQYF.

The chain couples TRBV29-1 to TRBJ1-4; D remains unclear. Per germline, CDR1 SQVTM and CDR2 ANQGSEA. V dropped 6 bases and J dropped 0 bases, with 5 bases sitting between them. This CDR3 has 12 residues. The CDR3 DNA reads TGCAGCGTCTGGGCAACTAATGAAAAACTGTTTTTT. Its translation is CSVWATNEKLFF.

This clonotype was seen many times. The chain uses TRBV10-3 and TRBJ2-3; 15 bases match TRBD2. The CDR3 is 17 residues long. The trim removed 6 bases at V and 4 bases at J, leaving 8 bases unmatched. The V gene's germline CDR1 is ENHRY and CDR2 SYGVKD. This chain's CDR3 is CAISRTSGGELADTQYF. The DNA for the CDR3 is TGTGCCATCAGCCGGACTAGCGGGGGGGAGCTCGCAGATACGCAGTATTTT.

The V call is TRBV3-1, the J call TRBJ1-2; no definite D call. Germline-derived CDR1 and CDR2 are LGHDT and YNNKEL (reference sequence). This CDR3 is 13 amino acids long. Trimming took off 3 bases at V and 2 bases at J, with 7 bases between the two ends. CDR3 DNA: TGTGCCAGCAGCCATGCGGGGAACTATGGCTACACCTTC. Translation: CASSHAGNYGYTF.

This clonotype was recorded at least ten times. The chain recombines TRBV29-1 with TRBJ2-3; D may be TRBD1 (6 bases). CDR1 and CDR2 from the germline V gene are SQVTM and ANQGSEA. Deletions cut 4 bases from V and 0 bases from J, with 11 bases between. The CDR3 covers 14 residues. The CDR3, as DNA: TGCAGCGTTGCAACAGGGACGAGCACAGATACGCAGTATTTT. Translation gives CSVATGTSTDTQYF.

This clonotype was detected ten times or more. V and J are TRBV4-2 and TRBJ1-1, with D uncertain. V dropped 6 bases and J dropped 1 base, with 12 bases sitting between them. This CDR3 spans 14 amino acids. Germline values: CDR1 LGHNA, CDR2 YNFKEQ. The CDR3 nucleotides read TGTGCCAGCAGTCCTACGGACGCGAACACTGAAGCTTTCTTT. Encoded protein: CASSPTDANTEAFF.

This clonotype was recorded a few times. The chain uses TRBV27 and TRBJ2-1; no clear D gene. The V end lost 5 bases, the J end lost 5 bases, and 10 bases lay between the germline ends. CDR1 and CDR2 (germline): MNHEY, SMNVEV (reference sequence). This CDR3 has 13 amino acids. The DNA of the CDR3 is TGTGCCAGCAGTCACGGAACGGACAATGAGCAGTTCTTC. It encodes CASSHGTDNEQFF.

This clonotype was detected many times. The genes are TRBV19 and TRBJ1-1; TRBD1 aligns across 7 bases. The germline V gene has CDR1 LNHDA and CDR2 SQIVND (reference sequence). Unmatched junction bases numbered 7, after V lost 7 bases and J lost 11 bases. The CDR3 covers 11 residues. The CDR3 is CASKDTGEAFF. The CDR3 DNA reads TGTGCCAGTAAAGATACAGGGGAGGCTTTCTTT.

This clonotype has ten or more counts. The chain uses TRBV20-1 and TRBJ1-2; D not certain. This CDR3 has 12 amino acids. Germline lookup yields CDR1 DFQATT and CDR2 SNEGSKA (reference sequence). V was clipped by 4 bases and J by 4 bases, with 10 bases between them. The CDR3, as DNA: TGCAGTGCTACAAGACCCAGCTATGGCTACACCTTC. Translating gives CSATRPSYGYTF.

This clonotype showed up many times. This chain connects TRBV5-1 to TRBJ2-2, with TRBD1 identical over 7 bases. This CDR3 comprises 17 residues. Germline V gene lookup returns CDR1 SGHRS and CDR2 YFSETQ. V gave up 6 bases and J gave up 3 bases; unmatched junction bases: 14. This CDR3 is CASTEGHRGEYTGELFF. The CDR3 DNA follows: TGCGCCAGCACTGAGGGTCACAGGGGAGAGTACACCGGGGAGCTGTTTTTT.

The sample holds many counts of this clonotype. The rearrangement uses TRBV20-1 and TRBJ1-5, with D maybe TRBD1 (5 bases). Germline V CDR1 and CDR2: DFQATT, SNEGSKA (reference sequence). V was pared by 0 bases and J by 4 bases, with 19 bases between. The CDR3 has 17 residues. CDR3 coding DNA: TGCAGTGCTAGAGATAGGGTAGGTGGGGCAGGGAATCAGCCCCAGCATTTT. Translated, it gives CSARDRVGGAGNQPQHF.

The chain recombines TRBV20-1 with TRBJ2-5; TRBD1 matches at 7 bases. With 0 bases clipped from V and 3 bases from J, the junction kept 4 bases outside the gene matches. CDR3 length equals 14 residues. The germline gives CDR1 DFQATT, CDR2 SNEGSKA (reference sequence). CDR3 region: CSARETTGEETQYF. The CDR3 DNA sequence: TGCAGTGCTAGAGAGACAACAGGGGAAGAGACCCAGTACTTC.